Sequencing of this TCR beta chain was carried out in a study of cytomegalovirus exposure and HLA in healthy donors. Whole-study findings and limits: Among TCR beta chains, those listed as cytomegalovirus-associated numbered over 150. High specificity and sensitivity for cytomegalovirus status were reported for the classifier. Later analysis associated a missense DCLRE1C variant with TCR beta V- and J-gene trimming.

Amplification used 60 Vbeta primers and 13 Jbeta primers. Clones were read by immunoSEQ multiplex PCR, and TCRdb kept only the in-frame ones, dropping some. The sample has over 110,000 clones; roughly 80% are singletons. A remark on this clone: What it binds is unknown.

All the people who gave samples were healthy bone marrow donors. This clonotype was sampled from a man in his forties in good health and CMV-seronegative. The source material was PBMCs.

CDR3: CASSSAGQNNQPQHF. The CDR3 nucleotides are TGTGCCAGCAGTTCCGCGGGACAGAACAATCAGCCCCAGCATTTT. The chain has TRBV6-5 and TRBJ1-5, with 7 bases aligning to TRBD1. The germline CDR1 and CDR2 sequences are MNHEY and SVGAGI. V was clipped by 4 bases and J by 3 bases; unmatched bases: 6. There are 15 residues in the CDR3.